This T cell receptor (beta chain) is from a study of T cell responses to AZD1222 COVID-19 vaccine. Broader study findings: Dominant at 160-218 and 743-854, vaccine-associated CD4 TCRs also spanned spike. Seropositive status at baseline applied to only a handful of AZD1222 recipients.

This clone was found once. What it recognizes is unknown. This CDR3 is 16 amino acids long. V lost 3 bases and J 1 base, leaving 15 bases between the germline ends. Germline CDR1 and CDR2: SEHNR and FQNEAQ (reference sequence). Some clones are missing from TCRdb's copy, which holds only in-frame ones; the method was immunoSEQ multiplex PCR. The sample lists roughly 51,000 clones, about 86% occurring once. Analyses pooled second doses at about 4 or about 12 weeks. The input for sequencing was peripheral blood, taken 28 days after the second AZD1222 dose. The J gene is TRBJ1-2, the V gene TRBV7-9, with no clear D. This TCR came from an adult who received the AZD1222 COVID-19 vaccine. In DNA, the CDR3 is TGTGCCAGCAGCTTCTCTCTCGAGGTACATAACTATGGCTACACCTTC. This codes for CASSFSLEVHNYGYTF.